The TCR beta chain under discussion was sequenced for a study of blood T cell repertoires in COVID-19. Study overall: Material from acute and convalescent COVID-19 was sourced from the United States, Italy and Spain.

The germline gives CDR1 LGHDT, CDR2 YNNKEL (reference sequence). Between the trimmed V and J ends, which lost 4 bases and 6 bases, there was a span of 12 bases. The CDR3 runs 13 residues. Profiling relied on immunoSEQ multiplex PCR, and the TCRdb table lists in-frame clones only, not all of them. The data hold approximately 260,000 clones, with approximately 91% observed a single time. This sequence originates from a middle-aged woman who had recovered from COVID-19. Sequences were obtained from peripheral blood. This chain links TRBV3-1 (or the pseudogene TRBV3-2) with TRBJ1-2; D is undetermined. The CDR3 loop is CASSRSLLDGYTF. The CDR3 coding sequence is TGTGCCAGCAGCCGGAGTCTTCTAGATGGCTACACCTTC.